A single sample gave rise to the 7 T cell receptor beta chains below, sequenced in a study of neurological immune-mediated disorders. TCRdb re-analysed the 5' RACE reads in MiXCR, keeping a single row per CDR3 protein. Of approximately 74,000 distinct CDR3 sequences listed, approximately 10% are singletons. The sequenced sample was PBMCs. The receptors shown here come from a man aged 50-60 years in good health.

This clonotype was detected ten times or more. This chain connects TRBV7-2 to TRBJ2-7; the D gene could be TRBD1 or TRBD2 (5 bases each). The CDR3 covers 16 residues. CDR1 is SGHTA, CDR2 FQGNSA, per germline. V was shortened by 1 base and J by 2 bases, with 15 bases between the two germline ends. The CDR3 nucleotides read TGTGCCAGCAGCTTAGTACAGGTGGCGGGTCCCTACGAGCAGTACTTC. Translating gives CASSLVQVAGPYEQYF.

This clonotype was observed many times. The rearrangement links TRBV5-1 to TRBJ2-2, with TRBD1 as a possible D gene (6 bases). The V end lost 0 bases, the J end lost 4 bases, and 10 bases lay between the germline ends. The CDR3 totals 15 residues. Looked up from germline, CDR1 is SGHRS and CDR2 is YFSETQ. CDR3 sequence reads: CASSLGPDSTGELFF. The CDR3 DNA reads TGCGCCAGCAGCTTGGGCCCGGACAGCACCGGGGAGCTGTTTTTT.

The table lists this clonotype with many counts. The chain employs TRBV5-1 and TRBJ2-1, with 10 bases fitting TRBD2. This CDR3 comprises 16 residues. In germline, CDR1 is SGHRS, CDR2 YFSETQ. With V trimmed by 7 bases and J by 2 bases, 9 bases remained unmatched. CDR3 amino acids: CASRISSGSPYNEQFF. DNA for the CDR3: TGCGCCAGCCGAATTTCTAGCGGGAGCCCCTACAATGAGCAGTTCTTC.

This clonotype was counted at least ten times. The rearrangement joins TRBV12-3 or TRBV12-4 to TRBJ2-6; D is ambiguous. The CDR3 loop spans 14 amino acids. Trimming took 3 bases from V and 3 from J, leaving 6 bases between them. CDR3 nucleotides: TGTGCCAGCAGTTTCCAAAATGGGGCCAACGTCCTGACTTTC. Amino acid sequence: CASSFQNGANVLTF.

This clonotype was observed many times. This rearrangement joins TRBV3-1 to TRBJ2-1; 7 bases align to TRBD2. The V gene's germline CDR1 is LGHDT and CDR2 YNNKEL (reference sequence). Unmatched junction bases numbered 6, after V lost 1 base and J lost 3 bases. The CDR3 loop spans 16 amino acids. The CDR3 DNA reads as TGTGCCAGCAGCCAAGTACTTGGCGGGGGCTACAATGAGCAGTTCTTC. It codes for CASSQVLGGGYNEQFF.

This clonotype was seen ten or more times. This CDR3 is CATSDPTGGYEKLFF. The DNA for the CDR3 is TGTGCCACCAGTGACCCGACAGGGGGCTATGAAAAACTGTTTTTT. This rearrangement joins TRBV24-1 to TRBJ1-4; 10 bases map to TRBD1. Germline trimming cut 4 bases from V and 6 bases from J; bases unmatched to any gene: 4. Germline V gene sequence: CDR1 KGHDR, CDR2 SFDVKD. The CDR3 runs 15 residues.

In its sample, this clonotype was seen many times. CDR3 DNA: TGTGCCAGCAGTCCAGGGCCGTCCGGGGAGCTGTTTTTT. Amino acid sequence: CASSPGPSGELFF. The chain employs TRBV6-6 and TRBJ2-2; possible D gene TRBD1, 5 bases. Between the trimmed V and J ends, which lost 5 bases and 6 bases, there was a span of 10 bases. The CDR3 is 13 residues long. The germline V gene has CDR1 MNHNY and CDR2 SVGAGI (reference sequence).